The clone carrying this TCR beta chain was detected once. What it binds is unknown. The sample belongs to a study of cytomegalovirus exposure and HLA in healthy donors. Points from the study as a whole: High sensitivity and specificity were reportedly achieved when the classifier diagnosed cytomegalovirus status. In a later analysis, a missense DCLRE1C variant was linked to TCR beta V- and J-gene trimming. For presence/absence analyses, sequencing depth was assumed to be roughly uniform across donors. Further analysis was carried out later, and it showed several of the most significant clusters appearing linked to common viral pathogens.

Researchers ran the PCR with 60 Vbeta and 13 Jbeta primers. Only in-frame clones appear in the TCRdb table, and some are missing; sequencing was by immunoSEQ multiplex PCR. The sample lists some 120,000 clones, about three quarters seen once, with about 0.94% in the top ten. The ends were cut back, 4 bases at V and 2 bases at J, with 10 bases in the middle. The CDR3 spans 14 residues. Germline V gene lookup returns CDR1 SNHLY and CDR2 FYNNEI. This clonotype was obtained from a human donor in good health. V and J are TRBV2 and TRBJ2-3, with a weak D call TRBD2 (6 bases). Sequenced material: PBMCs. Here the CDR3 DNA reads TGTGCCAGCAGTGCGGGGGACCACACAGATACGCAGTATTTT. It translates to CASSAGDHTDTQYF.